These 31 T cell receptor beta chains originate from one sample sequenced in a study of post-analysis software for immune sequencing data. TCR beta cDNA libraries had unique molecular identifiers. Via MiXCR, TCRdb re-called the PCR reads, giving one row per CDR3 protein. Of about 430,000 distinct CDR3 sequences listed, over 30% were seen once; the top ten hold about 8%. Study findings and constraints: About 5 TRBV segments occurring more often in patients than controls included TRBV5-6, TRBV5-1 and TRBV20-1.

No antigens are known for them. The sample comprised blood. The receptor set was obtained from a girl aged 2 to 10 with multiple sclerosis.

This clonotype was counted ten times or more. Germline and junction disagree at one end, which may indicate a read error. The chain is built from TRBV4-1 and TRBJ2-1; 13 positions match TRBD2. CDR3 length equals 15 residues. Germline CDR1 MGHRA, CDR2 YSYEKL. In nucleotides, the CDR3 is TGTGCCAGCAGCCAAGGACTAGCGGGAGTCAATGAGCAGTTCTTC. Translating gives CASSQGLAGVNEQFF.

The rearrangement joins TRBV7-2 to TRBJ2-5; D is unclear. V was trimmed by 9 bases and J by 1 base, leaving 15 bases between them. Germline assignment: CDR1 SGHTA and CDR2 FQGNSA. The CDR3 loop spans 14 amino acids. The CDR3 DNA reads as TGTGCCAGTAGAGTGCGCGGTTCCCAAGAGACCCAGTACTTC. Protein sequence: CASRVRGSQETQYF.

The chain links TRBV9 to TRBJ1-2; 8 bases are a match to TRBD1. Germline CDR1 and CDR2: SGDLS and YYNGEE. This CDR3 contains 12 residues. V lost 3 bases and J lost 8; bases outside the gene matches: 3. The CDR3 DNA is TGTGCCAGCAGCGCAGCAGGGGGCGGCTACACCTTC. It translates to CASSAAGGGYTF.

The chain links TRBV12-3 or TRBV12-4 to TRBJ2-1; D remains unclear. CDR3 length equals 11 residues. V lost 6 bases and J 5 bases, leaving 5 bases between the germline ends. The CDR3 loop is CASSFDNEQFF. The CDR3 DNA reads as TGTGCCAGCAGCTTCGACAATGAGCAGTTCTTC.

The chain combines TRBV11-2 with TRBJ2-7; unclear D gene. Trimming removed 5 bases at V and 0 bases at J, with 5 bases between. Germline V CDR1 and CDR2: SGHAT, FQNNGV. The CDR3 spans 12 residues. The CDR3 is CASSQFSYEQYF. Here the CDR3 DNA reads TGTGCCAGCAGCCAATTCTCCTACGAGCAGTACTTC.

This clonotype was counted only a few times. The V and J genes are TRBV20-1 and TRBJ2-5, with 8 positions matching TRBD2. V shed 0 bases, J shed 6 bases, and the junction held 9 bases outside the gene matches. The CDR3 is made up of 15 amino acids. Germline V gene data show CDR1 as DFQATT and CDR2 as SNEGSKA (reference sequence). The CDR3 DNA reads TGCAGTGCTAGAGATCACGGACTAGCCTTGAAGACCCAGTACTTC. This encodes CSARDHGLALKTQYF.

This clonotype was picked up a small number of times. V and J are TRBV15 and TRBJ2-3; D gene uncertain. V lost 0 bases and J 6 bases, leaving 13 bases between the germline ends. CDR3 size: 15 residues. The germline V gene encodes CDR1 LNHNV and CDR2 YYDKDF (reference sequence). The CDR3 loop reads CATSRDSGGPDTQYF. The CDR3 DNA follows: TGTGCCACCAGCAGAGATAGTGGTGGTCCGGATACGCAGTATTTT.

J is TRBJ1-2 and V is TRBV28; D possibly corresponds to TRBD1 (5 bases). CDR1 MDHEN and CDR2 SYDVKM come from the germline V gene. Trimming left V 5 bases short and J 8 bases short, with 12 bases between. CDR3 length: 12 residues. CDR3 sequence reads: CASSLQSGGYTF. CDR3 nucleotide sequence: TGTGCCAGCAGTCTACAATCAGGGGGCTACACCTTC.

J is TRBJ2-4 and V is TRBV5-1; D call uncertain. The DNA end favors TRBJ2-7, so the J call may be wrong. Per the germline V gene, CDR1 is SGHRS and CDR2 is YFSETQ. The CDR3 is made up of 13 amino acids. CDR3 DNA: TGCGCCAGCAGAGACATATACCACTACGAGCAGTACTTC. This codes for CASRDIYHYEQYF.

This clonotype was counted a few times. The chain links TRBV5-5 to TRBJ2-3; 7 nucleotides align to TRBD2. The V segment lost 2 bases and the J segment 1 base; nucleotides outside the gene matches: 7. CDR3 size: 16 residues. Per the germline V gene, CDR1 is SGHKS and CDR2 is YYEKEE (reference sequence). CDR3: CASSLGNLAGTDTQYF. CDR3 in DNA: TGTGCCAGCAGCTTAGGAAATCTAGCGGGCACAGATACGCAGTATTTT. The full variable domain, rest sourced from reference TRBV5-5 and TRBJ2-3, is DAGVTQSPTHLIKTRGQQVTLRCSPISGHKSVSWYQQVLGQGPQFIFQYYEKEERGRGNFPDRFSARQFPNYSSELNVNALLLGDSALYLCASSLGNLAGTDTQYFGPGTRLTVL.

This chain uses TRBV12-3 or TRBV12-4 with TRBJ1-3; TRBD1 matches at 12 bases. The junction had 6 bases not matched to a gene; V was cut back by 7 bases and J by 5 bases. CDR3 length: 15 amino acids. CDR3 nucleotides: TGTGCCAGCACCTTGGGACAGGGGGCAAGAAACACCATATATTTT. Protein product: CASTLGQGARNTIYF.

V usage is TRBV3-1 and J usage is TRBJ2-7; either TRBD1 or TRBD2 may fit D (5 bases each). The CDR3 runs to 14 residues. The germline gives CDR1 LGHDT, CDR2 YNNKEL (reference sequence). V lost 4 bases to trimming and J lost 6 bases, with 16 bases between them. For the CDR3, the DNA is TGTGCCAGCAGCCTCACCGGGGCAGGGAGCGAGCAGTACTTC. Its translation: CASSLTGAGSEQYF.

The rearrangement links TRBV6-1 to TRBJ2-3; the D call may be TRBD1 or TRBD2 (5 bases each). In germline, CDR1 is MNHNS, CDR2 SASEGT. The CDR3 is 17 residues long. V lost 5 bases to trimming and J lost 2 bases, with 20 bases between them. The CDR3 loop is CASSPNRDRGLTDTQYF. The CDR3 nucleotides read TGTGCCAGCAGTCCGAACCGGGATAGGGGCCTCACAGATACGCAGTATTTT.

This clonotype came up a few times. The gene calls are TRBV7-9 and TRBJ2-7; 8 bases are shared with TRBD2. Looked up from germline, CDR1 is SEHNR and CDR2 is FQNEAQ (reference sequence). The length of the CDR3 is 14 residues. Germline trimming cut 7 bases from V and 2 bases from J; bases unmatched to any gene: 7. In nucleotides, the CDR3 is TGTGCCAGCACCAAGCGGGAGCGACCCTACGAGCAGTACTTC. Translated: CASTKRERPYEQYF.

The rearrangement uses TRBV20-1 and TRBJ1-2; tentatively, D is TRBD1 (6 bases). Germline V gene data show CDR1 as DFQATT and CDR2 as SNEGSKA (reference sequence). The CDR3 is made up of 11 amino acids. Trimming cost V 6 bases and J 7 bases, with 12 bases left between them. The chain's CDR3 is CSARGGLGYTF. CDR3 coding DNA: TGCAGTGCCCGTGGGGGGCTTGGCTACACCTTC.

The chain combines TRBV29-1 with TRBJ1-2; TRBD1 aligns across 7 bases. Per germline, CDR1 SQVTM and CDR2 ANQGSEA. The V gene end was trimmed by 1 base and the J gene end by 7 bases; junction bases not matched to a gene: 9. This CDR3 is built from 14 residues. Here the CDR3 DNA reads TGCAGCGTTGAAGTAGTCGGCTCAGGGGGTGGCTACACCTTC. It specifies CSVEVVGSGGGYTF.

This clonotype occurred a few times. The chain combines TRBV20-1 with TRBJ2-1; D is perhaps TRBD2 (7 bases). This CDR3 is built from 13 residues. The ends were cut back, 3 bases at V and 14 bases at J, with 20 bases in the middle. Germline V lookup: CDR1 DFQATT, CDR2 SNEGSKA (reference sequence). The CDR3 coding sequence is TGCAGTGCTAGGATTGGGGGGGGGCATAGTGAGTTCTTC. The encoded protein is CSARIGGGHSEFF.

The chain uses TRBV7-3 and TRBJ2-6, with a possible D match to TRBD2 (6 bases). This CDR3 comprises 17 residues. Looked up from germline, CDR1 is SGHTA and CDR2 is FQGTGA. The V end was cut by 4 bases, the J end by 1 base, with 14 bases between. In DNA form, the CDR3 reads TGTGCCAGCAGCTCTCACCCTGGGGGGTCTGGGGCCAACGTCCTGACTTTC. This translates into CASSSHPGGSGANVLTF.

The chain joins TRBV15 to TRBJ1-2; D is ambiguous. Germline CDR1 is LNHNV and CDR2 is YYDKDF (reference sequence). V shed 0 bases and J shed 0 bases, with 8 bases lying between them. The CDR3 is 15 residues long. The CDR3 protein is CATSRDRKTNYGYTF. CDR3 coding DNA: TGTGCCACCAGCAGAGATCGGAAGACTAACTATGGCTACACCTTC.

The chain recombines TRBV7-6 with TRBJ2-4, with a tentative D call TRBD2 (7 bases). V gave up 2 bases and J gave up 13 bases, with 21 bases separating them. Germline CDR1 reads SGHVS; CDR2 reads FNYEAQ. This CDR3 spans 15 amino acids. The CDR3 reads CASSLRGGYTGEQYF. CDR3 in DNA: TGTGCCAGCAGCTTAAGGGGGGGCTACACCGGGGAGCAGTACTTC.

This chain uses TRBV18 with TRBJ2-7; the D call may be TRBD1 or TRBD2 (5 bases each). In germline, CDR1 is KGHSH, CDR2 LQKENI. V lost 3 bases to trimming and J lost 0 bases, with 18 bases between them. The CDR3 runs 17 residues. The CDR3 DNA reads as TGTGCCAGCTCACCTCCGGGATGGGCAGGGAACTCCTACGAGCAGTACTTC. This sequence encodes CASSPPGWAGNSYEQYF.

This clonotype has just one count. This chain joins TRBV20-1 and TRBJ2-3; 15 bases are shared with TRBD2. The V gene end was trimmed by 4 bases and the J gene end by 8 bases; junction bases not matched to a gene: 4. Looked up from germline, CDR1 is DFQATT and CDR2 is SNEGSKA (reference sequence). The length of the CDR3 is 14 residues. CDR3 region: CSANRGLAGGTQYF. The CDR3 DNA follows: TGCAGTGCTAACCGGGGACTAGCGGGAGGTACGCAGTATTTT.

The CDR3 here is CASSLWARSYEQYF. DNA for the CDR3: TGTGCCAGCAGTTTATGGGCCCGTTCCTACGAGCAGTACTTC. V and J are TRBV27 and TRBJ2-7; D is uncertain. The ends were cut back, 1 base at V and 1 base at J, with 8 bases in the middle. Germline CDR1 and CDR2: MNHEY and SMNVEV (reference sequence). The CDR3 consists of 14 residues.

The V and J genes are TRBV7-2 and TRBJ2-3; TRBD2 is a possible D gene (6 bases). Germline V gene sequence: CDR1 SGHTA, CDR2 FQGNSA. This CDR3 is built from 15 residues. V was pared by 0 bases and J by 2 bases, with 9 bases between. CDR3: CASSLAGGDTDTQYF. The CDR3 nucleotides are TGTGCCAGCAGCTTAGCGGGAGGAGACACAGATACGCAGTATTTT.

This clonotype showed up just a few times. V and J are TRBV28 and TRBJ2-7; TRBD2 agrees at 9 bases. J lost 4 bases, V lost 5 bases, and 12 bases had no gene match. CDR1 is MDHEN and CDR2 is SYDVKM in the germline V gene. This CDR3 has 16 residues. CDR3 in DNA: TGTGCCAGCAGTCTCTACCCTAGCGGGGCAATGTACGAGCAGTACTTC. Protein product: CASSLYPSGAMYEQYF. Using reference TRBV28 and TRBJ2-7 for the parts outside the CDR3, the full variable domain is DVKVTQSSRYLVKRTGEKVFLECVQDMDHENMFWYRQDPGLGLRLIYFSYDVKMKEKGDIPEGYSVSREKKERFSLILESASTNQTSMYLCASSLYPSGAMYEQYFGPGTRLTVT.

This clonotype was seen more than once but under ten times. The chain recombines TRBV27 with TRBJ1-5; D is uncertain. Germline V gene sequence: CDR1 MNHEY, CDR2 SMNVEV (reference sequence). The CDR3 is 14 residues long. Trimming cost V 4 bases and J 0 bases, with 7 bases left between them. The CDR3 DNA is TGTGCCAGCAGTTCTAGCTATAGCAATCAGCCCCAGCATTTT. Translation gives CASSSSYSNQPQHF.

The CDR3 DNA is TGCAGTGCTAGAGTTCCAAGGACGCAGTACAATGAGCAGTTCTTC. Translation gives CSARVPRTQYNEQFF. The chain is built from TRBV20-1 and TRBJ2-1; D remains ambiguous. Germline lookup yields CDR1 DFQATT and CDR2 SNEGSKA (reference sequence). Trimming removed 1 base at V and 4 bases at J, with 14 bases between. The length of the CDR3 is 15 residues.

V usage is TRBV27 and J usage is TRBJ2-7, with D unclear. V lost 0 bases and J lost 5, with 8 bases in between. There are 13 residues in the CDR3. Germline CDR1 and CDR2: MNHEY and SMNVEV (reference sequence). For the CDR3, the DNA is TGTGCCAGCAGTTTATCCAACAAAAACGAGCAGTACTTC. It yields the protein CASSLSNKNEQYF.

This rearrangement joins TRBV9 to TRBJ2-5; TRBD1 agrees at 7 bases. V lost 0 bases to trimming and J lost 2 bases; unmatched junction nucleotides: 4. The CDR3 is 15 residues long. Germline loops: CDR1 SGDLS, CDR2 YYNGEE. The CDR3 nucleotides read TGTGCCAGCAGCGTAGCAGGGACAGCGCAAGAGACCCAGTACTTC. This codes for CASSVAGTAQETQYF.

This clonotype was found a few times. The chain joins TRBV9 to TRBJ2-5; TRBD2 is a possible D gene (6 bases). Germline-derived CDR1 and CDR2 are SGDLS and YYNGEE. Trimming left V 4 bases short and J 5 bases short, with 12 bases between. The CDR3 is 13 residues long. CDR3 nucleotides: TGTGCCAGCAGCCCCGGAGGGGAGGAGACCCAGTACTTC. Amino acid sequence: CASSPGGEETQYF.

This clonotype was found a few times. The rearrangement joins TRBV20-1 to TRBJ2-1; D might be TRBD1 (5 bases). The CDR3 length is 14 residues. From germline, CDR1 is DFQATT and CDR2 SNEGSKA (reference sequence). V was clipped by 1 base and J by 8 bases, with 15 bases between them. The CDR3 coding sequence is TGCAGTGCTAGAGGGGTGGCAGGGTACTATGAGCAGTTCTTC. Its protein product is CSARGVAGYYEQFF.